This note documents a single T cell receptor (beta chain) sequence. Its specificity is unknown. Other DNA sequences in this specimen translate into the identical CDR3. Splitting the CD4+ cells yielded a CD45RA+ naive subset and a CD45RA-negative memory subset. Per the germline V gene, CDR1 is SGHTA and CDR2 is FQGNSA. The CDR3 totals 15 residues. V lost 1 base to trimming and J lost 2 bases, with 8 bases between them. On sorted subsets, replicate PCRs used about 200 ng DNA, or tens of thousands of T cell genomes. TCRdb's table, derived via immunoSEQ multiplex PCR, lists solely in-frame clones and lacks some. The table shows 1.5 million to 1.9 million clones, with around 98% occurring only once. This record comes from a study of shared clonotypes between healthy human individuals. Study outcomes and limitations: Estimated richness values were generally larger in naive subsets than in memory subsets. It was anticipated that sequencing depth would influence how many clonotypes donors shared.

Material for sequencing was naive CD4+ T cells sorted from blood. The subset denotes: CD45RA+ positively selected. This TCR derives from a man aged 25 to 40 in good health. The chain couples TRBV7-2 to TRBJ2-2; D may be TRBD1 (5 bases). The DNA of the CDR3 is TGTGCCAGCAGCTTAGACAGGACCAACACCGGGGAGCTGTTTTTT. Amino acid sequence: CASSLDRTNTGELFF.